The subject of this entry is one TCR beta chain. The data stem from a study of blood T cell repertoires in COVID-19. Produced via immunoSEQ multiplex PCR; TCRdb's table is partial and in-frame only. The sample lists a few hundred thousand clones; 80% to 90% were seen once. Donors in Cohort 3 who had recovered were those with two negative PCRs, healthcare professional clearance, or resolution of their symptoms. Germline lookup yields CDR1 DFQATT and CDR2 SNEGSKA (reference sequence). This CDR3 spans 11 amino acids. Sequenced: PBMCs or T cells enriched from blood (not recorded which). The rearrangement uses TRBV20-1 and TRBJ2-3; the D gene is possibly TRBD1 (5 bases). The clonotype comes from a young man who had recovered from COVID-19. The CDR3 here is CLFQGFNTQYF. The CDR3 DNA reads TGCCTCTTCCAGGGATTCAATACGCAGTATTTT.